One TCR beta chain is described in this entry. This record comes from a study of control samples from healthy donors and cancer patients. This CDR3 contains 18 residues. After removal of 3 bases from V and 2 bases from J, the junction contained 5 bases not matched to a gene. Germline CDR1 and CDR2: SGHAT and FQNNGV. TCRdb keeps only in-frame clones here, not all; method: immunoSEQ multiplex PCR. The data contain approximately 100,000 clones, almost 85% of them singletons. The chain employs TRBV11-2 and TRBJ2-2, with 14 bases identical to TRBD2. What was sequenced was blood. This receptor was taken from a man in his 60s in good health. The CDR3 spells CASSLGLAGALNTGELFF. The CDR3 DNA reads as TGTGCCAGCAGCTTGGGACTAGCGGGGGCCCTAAACACCGGGGAGCTGTTTTTT.